One and the same sample provided the 22 T cell receptor beta chains below, sequenced in a study of T cells in Graves' hyperthyroidism and ophthalmopathy. Template material for amplifying TCR beta CDR3 regions consisted of RNA transcripts. Carried out on the TCR CDR3, a first-round RT-PCR used the HTBI primer set. Each CDR3 protein gets one entry after TCRdb re-called the multiplex PCR reads with MiXCR. The repertoire consists of roughly 640,000 distinct CDR3 sequences, with roughly 15% occurring once and the leading ten covering under 3.5%. The sample taken for sequencing was blood. Every receptor here comes from a middle-aged woman with Graves' ophthalmopathy.

This clonotype showed up many times. The genes are TRBV7-6 and TRBJ2-1; 8 positions match TRBD2. The CDR3 is made up of 17 amino acids. V shed 1 base, J shed 7 bases, and the junction held 12 bases outside the gene matches. CDR1 and CDR2 from the germline V gene are SGHVS and FNYEAQ. CDR3 DNA: TGTGCCAGCAGCTTAGGAGTAATACGGGGGGGCCGAAATGAGCAGTTCTTC. Protein sequence: CASSLGVIRGGRNEQFF. The whole variable domain, remainder taken from reference TRBV7-6 and TRBJ2-1, is GAGVSQSPRYKVTKRGQDVALRCDPISGHVSLYWYRQALGQGPEFLTYFNYEAQQDKSGLPNDRFSAERPEGSISTLTIQRTEQRDSAMYRCASSLGVIRGGRNEQFFGPGTRLTVL.

The chain couples TRBV14 to TRBJ2-1; perhaps TRBD2 as D (6 bases). CDR1 and CDR2 from the germline V gene are SGHDN and FVKESK. This CDR3 spans 16 amino acids. Between the trimmed V and J ends, which lost 1 base and 2 bases, there was a span of 12 bases. The DNA for the CDR3 is TGTGCCAGCAGCCAAGCGGGACTCCTTACCTACAATGAGCAGTTCTTC. Translation gives CASSQAGLLTYNEQFF.

This clonotype showed up many times. V usage is TRBV28 and J usage is TRBJ2-7; TRBD1 matches at 9 bases. The germline V gene has CDR1 MDHEN and CDR2 SYDVKM. The CDR3 has 15 amino acids. Trimming removed 3 bases from V and 1 base from J; junction bases left unmatched: 4. The CDR3 nucleotides read TGTGCCAGCAGTTTCACCGGACAGGGGTCCTACGAGCAGTACTTC. Its translation is CASSFTGQGSYEQYF.

V and J are TRBV7-9 and TRBJ1-1; possibly TRBD1 for D (6 bases). Germline values: CDR1 SEHNR, CDR2 FQNEAQ (reference sequence). This CDR3 comprises 17 residues. The germline V and J ends were trimmed by 5 bases and 4 bases, with 23 bases remaining between them. The CDR3 DNA reads TGTGCCAGCAGCCAAGATAGGGGGAGGGGACCGAGCACTGAAGCTTTCTTT. It specifies CASSQDRGRGPSTEAFF.

V and J are TRBV3-1 and TRBJ2-7; TRBD2 matches at 8 bases. Germline V gene sequence: CDR1 LGHDT, CDR2 YNNKEL (reference sequence). This CDR3 has 15 amino acids. V shed 3 bases and J 3 bases; nucleotides not matched to a gene: 7. As DNA, the CDR3 is TGTGCCAGCAGCCACTCGGCGGGAGGCGGCTACGAGCAGTACTTC. It encodes CASSHSAGGGYEQYF.

This clonotype showed up many times. This rearrangement joins TRBV20-1 to TRBJ2-1; TRBD2 matches at 15 bases. Trimming cost V 8 bases and J 7 bases; bases outside gene matches: 9. Germline CDR1 DFQATT, CDR2 SNEGSKA (reference sequence). The CDR3 is made up of 15 amino acids. The DNA of the CDR3 is TGCAGTACCAGCCCCGGGACTAGCGGGAGGAATGAGCAGTTCTTC. This sequence encodes CSTSPGTSGRNEQFF.

This clonotype was detected many times. This chain connects TRBV20-1 to TRBJ1-2, with D unresolved. The length of the CDR3 is 14 residues. The ends were cut back, 0 bases at V and 0 bases at J, with 8 bases in the middle. Looked up from germline, CDR1 is DFQATT and CDR2 is SNEGSKA (reference sequence). This chain's CDR3 is CSARDAAANYGYTF. The CDR3 DNA reads as TGCAGTGCTAGAGATGCGGCAGCTAACTATGGCTACACCTTC.

A few counts support this clonotype. The CDR3 ends on some other residue instead of the conserved phenylalanine or tryptophan, so this is likely a read error. The V call is TRBV7-9, the J call TRBJ2-5; TRBD2 matches 13 bases. CDR3 length: 18 residues. The trim removed 4 bases at V and 3 bases at J, leaving 11 bases unmatched. CDR1 is SEHNR, CDR2 FQNEAQ, per germline (reference sequence). Written as DNA, the CDR3 is TGTGCCAGCAGCTCCGGACTAGCGGGGGCACCCTTTGAAGAGACCCAGTACCTC. It encodes CASSSGLAGAPFEETQYL.

Note on this clonotype: A much larger clone lies a single base off, so this may be a read error. The rearrangement uses TRBV5-5 and TRBJ2-7; D is perhaps TRBD1 or TRBD2 (5 bases each). The CDR3 has 16 amino acids. CDR1 is SGHKS, CDR2 YYEKEE, per germline (reference sequence). Deletions cut 0 bases from V and 3 bases from J, with 16 bases between. CDR3 in amino acids: CASSLAREEGFYEQYF. The CDR3 DNA reads as TGTGCCAGCAGCTTGGCCAGGGAAGAGGGATTCTACGAGCAGTACTTC.

A remark on this clonotype: Being one base from a much bigger clone, this may be a read error. The V gene is TRBV12-3 or TRBV12-4, the J gene TRBJ1-4, with 10 bases matching TRBD1. The CDR3 has 15 residues. The CDR3, as DNA: TGTGCCAGCAGTTCAACCGGGACAGGGGATGAAAAACTGCTTTTT. Protein: CASSSTGTGDEKLLF.

The chain uses TRBV9 and TRBJ2-1; unclear D gene. Germline V lookup: CDR1 SGDLS, CDR2 YYNGEE. V was trimmed by 0 bases and J by 0 bases, leaving 19 bases between them. This CDR3 contains 19 residues. This CDR3 is CASSVALSVTPGSYNEQFF. CDR3 DNA sequence: TGTGCCAGCAGCGTAGCGCTCTCGGTGACCCCGGGCTCCTACAATGAGCAGTTCTTC.

This clonotype came up once. The J gene is TRBJ1-5, the V gene TRBV10-1; 10 bases agree with TRBD1. V dropped 6 bases and J dropped 5; count of bases not matched to a gene: 16. From germline, CDR1 is WNHNN and CDR2 SYGVQD (reference sequence). The CDR3 has 18 amino acids. CDR3 region: CASRTGGDSMGGHQPQHF. The CDR3 bases are TGCGCCAGCAGGACAGGGGGCGACTCCATGGGAGGGCATCAGCCCCAGCATTTT.

This clonotype came up many times. The V and J genes are TRBV28 and TRBJ1-2, with unresolved D. CDR3 length equals 12 residues. Trimming cost V 6 bases and J 0 bases, with 5 bases left between them. Per germline, CDR1 MDHEN and CDR2 SYDVKM. CDR3 protein: CASSPTNYGYTF. For the CDR3, the DNA is TGTGCCAGCAGCCCTACTAACTATGGCTACACCTTC.

There are many counts of this clonotype. The chain's CDR3 is CSARIHGAEAFF. The CDR3, as DNA: TGCAGTGCTAGAATACACGGGGCTGAAGCTTTCTTT. The rearrangement links TRBV20-1 to TRBJ1-1; D is uncertain. Germline-derived CDR1 and CDR2 are DFQATT and SNEGSKA (reference sequence). Trimming removed 2 bases from V and 6 bases from J, with 10 bases in between. The CDR3 extends over 12 amino acids.

This clonotype turned up a few times. The chain carries TRBV28 and TRBJ1-1; TRBD1 is a possible D gene (5 bases). CDR1 and CDR2 from the germline V gene are MDHEN and SYDVKM. CDR3 size: 13 residues. Trimming removed 6 bases at V and 5 bases at J, with 13 bases between. The CDR3 reads CASSSGLRTEAFF. The CDR3 DNA is TGTGCCAGCAGCTCAGGGCTACGGACTGAAGCTTTCTTT.

In its sample, this clonotype was seen a few times. The V call is TRBV7-2, the J call TRBJ2-7; TRBD1 matches at 7 bases. The ends lost 1 base at V and 6 bases at J; junction bases unmatched: 6. This CDR3 comprises 14 residues. Germline V CDR1 and CDR2: SGHTA, FQGNSA. The CDR3 DNA sequence: TGTGCCAGCAGCTTAGTGGACAGGACTTCCGAGCAGTACTTC. Translating gives CASSLVDRTSEQYF.

The chain has TRBV20-1 and TRBJ1-4; no reliable D call. Trimming cost V 1 base and J 7 bases, with 10 bases left between them. CDR3 length: 13 amino acids. Germline V lookup: CDR1 DFQATT, CDR2 SNEGSKA (reference sequence). The CDR3 loop reads CSARGTDGEKLFF. CDR3 nucleotides: TGCAGTGCTAGAGGAACAGACGGTGAAAAACTGTTTTTT.

This clonotype has ten or more counts. V usage is TRBV6-1 and J usage is TRBJ1-4, with D possibly matching TRBD1 (5 bases). The CDR3 runs 15 residues. Germline values: CDR1 MNHNS, CDR2 SASEGT. The V and J ends lost 4 bases and 10 bases respectively, with 19 bases between them. The CDR3 reads CASSAGTPAHGKLFF. The DNA of the CDR3 is TGTGCCAGCAGTGCGGGGACCCCGGCCCATGGAAAACTGTTTTTT.

The chain combines TRBV19 with TRBJ1-1, with a tentative D call TRBD1 (6 bases). Germline lookup yields CDR1 LNHDA and CDR2 SQIVND (reference sequence). With 7 bases removed from V and 1 base from J, the gap between germline ends came to 19 bases. The CDR3 spans 16 residues. CDR3 sequence reads: CASNSLRGRGNTEAFF. The CDR3 DNA reads as TGTGCCAGTAACTCGTTGAGGGGCAGGGGGAACACTGAAGCTTTCTTT.

This clonotype was seen repeatedly, ten times or more. The V gene is TRBV5-8, the J gene TRBJ2-3; a weak D match, TRBD2 (5 bases). Germline V CDR1 and CDR2: SGHTS, YDEGEE. CDR3 length equals 15 residues. Between the trimmed V and J ends, which lost 4 bases and 0 bases, there was a span of 12 bases. CDR3 sequence reads: CASSVSGASTDTQYF. The CDR3 DNA is TGTGCCAGCAGCGTAAGCGGAGCTAGCACAGATACGCAGTATTTT. The variable domain in full, with the rest retrieved from reference TRBV5-8 and TRBJ2-3, is EAGVTQSPTHLIKTRGQQATLRCSPISGHTSVYWYQQALGLGLQFLLWYDEGEERNRGNFPPRFSGRQFPNYSSELNVNALELEDSALYLCASSVSGASTDTQYFGPGTRLTVL.

This clonotype came up many times. The J gene is TRBJ2-1, the V gene TRBV20-1; 9 nucleotides match TRBD2. The V gene end was trimmed by 0 bases and the J gene end by 8 bases; junction bases not matched to a gene: 8. The CDR3 loop spans 15 amino acids. Looked up from germline, CDR1 is DFQATT and CDR2 is SNEGSKA (reference sequence). CDR3 in amino acids: CSAREASGIRDEQFF. CDR3 sequence (DNA): TGCAGTGCTAGAGAAGCTAGCGGGATACGGGATGAGCAGTTCTTC.

There are a few counts of this clonotype. This sequence joins TRBV27 and TRBJ2-5; 8 nucleotides line up with TRBD2. With 0 bases clipped from V and 4 bases from J, the junction kept 4 bases outside the gene matches. The germline gives CDR1 MNHEY, CDR2 SMNVEV (reference sequence). The length of the CDR3 is 15 residues. This CDR3 is CASSLSNGRAETQYF. The CDR3 bases are TGTGCCAGCAGTTTATCTAACGGGAGGGCAGAGACCCAGTACTTC.